This TCR beta chain was profiled in a study of beta chain features in type 1 diabetes (dated by TCRdb to 2016 to 2019). About the investigation overall: Mean age, gender distribution, total cell number and subset yield were not different between patients and healthy donors. A total of around 110,000,000 sorted cells were examined across all samples, and a strong correlation was observed between cell number per subset and RNA yield. The study compared TCRB repertoires of sorted circulating CD4+ T cell subsets between recently diagnosed type 1 diabetes patients and matched healthy donors. Regulatory and stem cell-like memory subsets were isolated from only 8 patients and roughly eight healthy donors, whereas naive and central memory subsets came from all 30 or so donors.

A single peripheral blood draw of 90 to 150 mL on average was collected from each donor into heparinised tubes. Naive, central memory, regulatory and stem cell-like memory CD4+ T cells were sorted on a BD FACSAria II using a panel including CD45RO, CCR7, CD25, CD127, CD95 and CD27. A purity above 98% was achieved for all sorted populations. Right away, PBMCs were isolated by Lymphoprep density gradient centrifugation and were stained directly, with no culture step. So that batch effects would be minimized, each experiment stained and sorted samples in pairs, pairing one healthy donor with one patient. The CDR3 runs 15 amino acids, cysteine and phenylalanine included. The DNA shown is the 45-base CDR3, in frame from base 1. The paper's findings and limits, for the study overall: At VDJ recombination sites, patients with type 1 diabetes made fewer insertions and deleted more nucleotides, a pattern implying thymic rearrangement abnormalities. Naive, central memory and regulatory TCRB repertoires appeared more similar among patients than among healthy donors. In all four CD4+ subsets, TCRB CDR3 length was moderately but significantly shorter in type 1 diabetes patients. Because cDNA was sequenced instead of genomic DNA, activated cells with high expression could be over-represented, although the groups did not differ in activation or CD3 levels. PCR may preferentially amplify shorter templates, but because patient and control samples were amplified and corrected together, any resulting skew would affect both groups equally. Because the HLA sub-analyses included only small numbers of individuals, any influence of HLA type on TCRB rearrangement was left unresolved.

A note on this clone: Its antigen target is currently unknown. The sample holds no much larger clone one base away, and base qualities are not on file.

The entire isolated RNA was reverse transcribed using the High Capacity cDNA Reverse Transcription Kit, and thus expressed TCRB transcripts were sequenced. Naive, central memory and regulatory T cell samples underwent deep immunoSEQ sequencing, averaging about 3.57 million total reads per sample. Sorted cells were lysed in RLT buffer, and RNA was extracted using DNase-treated RNeasy Micro or Mini kits according to cell number. To prevent cross-contamination, every cell subset was processed on its own, while patient and healthy donor samples were processed together. The immunoSEQ multiplex PCR was used to amplify TCRB sequences from cDNA, generating 87-bp fragments that spanned the CDR3 region. Sequencing of the amplicons was done on the Illumina HiSeq platform. Concerning the study's data processing: PCR bias was computationally corrected using synthetic template baselines, reads within Hamming distance 2 were collapsed, and singletons that could not be merged were discarded. Reads were aligned to IMGT to assign V, D and J genes, CDR3 length, and insertions or deletions at six rearrangement sites. Within each subset, clonotype counts were normalized to sorted cell number, after which true diversity and Gini coefficients were computed with the tcR R package. Repertoire sharing was quantified using the overlap coefficient calculated on TCRB nucleotide sequences. The immuneACCESS repertoire file appears here via TCRdb, limited to in-frame rearrangements. These files lack a portion of the clones; in checked studies, under half of the deficit traces to unresolved V genes, and the cause of the others is not known. V and J calls and clone size are those listed in that table; D and trimming were worked out from the DNA. The sample has 130,000 to 150,000 clones on record, around an eighth of them singletons. The ten largest clones capture around 1.2% of the sample.

This TCR derives from a man aged 18 to 29 with type 1 diabetes. Sample: central memory CD4+ T cells from blood. The sequence joins TRBV12-2 to TRBJ2-7; the table's TRBD2 call for D was not verified on the DNA. TRBV12-2 is a documented pseudogene. The DNA sequence is as follows: TGTGCAAGTCGCTTAGCGCGGCACTCAGCCTACGAGCAGTACTTC. Translated, this gives CASRLARHSAYEQYF.